Given below is one T cell receptor (beta chain) in context. Its cognate antigen has yet to be identified. No much larger clonotype is one base removed from it; base qualities were not supplied. In this study, focal radiation therapy paired with CTLA-4 blockade (ipilimumab) was tested in patients who had chemo-refractory metastatic non-small-cell lung cancer. The data derive from a study of radiotherapy plus CTLA-4 blockade in lung cancer (dated by TCRdb to the late 2010s). Context from the whole study: Objective responses were observed in 15% to 20% of enrolled patients, and disease control was achieved in 31%.

The paper as a whole reports these results and caveats: Increased serum interferon-beta after radiation, together with early dynamic changes in blood T cell clones, were reported to be the strongest predictors of response. TCR clones derived from tumors expanded in peripheral blood after treatment with radiotherapy and ipilimumab.

The method behind the library was the immunoSEQ multiplex PCR assay. Sourced from immuneACCESS, this table was stored by TCRdb with only in-frame sequences that have V and J called. A share of the clones is absent; for the studies checked, an unresolved V gene accounts for under half, and the remainder has no known explanation. The sample includes around 31,000 clones, with around 80% observed a single time. 6.5% to 9.5% of the sample is in the top ten clones. The clonotype comes from a human donor with non-small cell lung cancer who had stable disease on radiotherapy plus ipilimumab. The material was peripheral blood, obtained from a patient treated with radiotherapy plus ipilimumab.

The nucleotide sequence is given as TGTGCCAGCAGCTTAGAACTGGGTGCCGGAAACACCATATATTTT. The encoded protein is CASSLELGAGNTIYF. Recombination linked TRBV7-2 to TRBJ1-3; the D gene identity is not certain. Trimming at the junction amounts to 1 base on V and 4 bases on J, and the germline ends lie 11 bases apart. Spanning cysteine to phenylalanine, the CDR3 consists of 15 amino acids. The kept DNA is CDR3 alone, 45 bases in frame from the first base. The germline V gene gives CDR1 as SGHTA and CDR2 as FQGNSA.